One and the same sample provided the 25 T cell receptor beta chains below, sequenced in a study of blood T cell repertoires in COVID-19. Sequencing was performed with immunoSEQ multiplex PCR; in TCRdb, only in-frame clones are kept and a portion is missing. The sample lists some 200,000 clones, about 89% occurring once. Source material: peripheral blood. The receptors stem from a man between 65 and 85 years old with acute or convalescent COVID-19.

V gene TRBV30 combines with J gene TRBJ2-1; D is ambiguous. Trimming took 2 bases from V and 3 from J, leaving 8 bases between them. CDR1 and CDR2 (germline): GTSNPN, SVGIG (reference sequence). The CDR3 consists of 13 residues. CDR3 sequence: CAWSPTVYNEQFF. In nucleotides, the CDR3 is TGTGCCTGGAGTCCAACAGTCTACAATGAGCAGTTCTTC.

V and J are TRBV10-1 and TRBJ2-7; maybe TRBD1 (5 bases). The CDR3 length is 15 residues. Trimming took 3 bases from V and 3 from J, leaving 15 bases between them. Per germline, CDR1 WNHNN and CDR2 SYGVQD (reference sequence). CDR3 DNA: TGCGCCAGCAGTGATCGATATGAGACAGTCTACGAGCAGTACTTC. Its protein is CASSDRYETVYEQYF.

This sequence joins TRBV5-4 and TRBJ2-5, with 11 nucleotides matching TRBD2. After removal of 2 bases from V and 0 bases from J, the junction contained 0 bases not matched to a gene. Germline CDR1 is SGHNT and CDR2 is YYREEE (reference sequence). This CDR3 has 15 residues. The CDR3 is CASSLLAGDQETQYF. CDR3 bases: TGTGCCAGCAGCTTACTAGCGGGGGACCAAGAGACCCAGTACTTC.

The chain combines TRBV29-1 with TRBJ1-4; tentatively, D is TRBD1 (6 bases). Germline CDR1 is SQVTM and CDR2 is ANQGSEA. Trimming shortened V by 6 bases and J by 0 bases, and 17 bases separated the two germline ends. CDR3 length: 16 amino acids. The CDR3 reads CSVSGQGTTTNEKLFF. In nucleotides, the CDR3 is TGCAGCGTAAGCGGTCAGGGGACCACAACTAATGAAAAACTGTTTTTT.

The gene calls are TRBV7-9 and TRBJ1-3; 8 bases line up with TRBD1. CDR3 length: 16 residues. V shed 5 bases, J shed 0 bases, and the junction held 6 bases outside the gene matches. The germline gives CDR1 SEHNR, CDR2 FQNEAQ (reference sequence). This CDR3 reads CASSMRQGSSGNTIYF. The CDR3 coding sequence is TGTGCCAGCAGCATGAGACAGGGGAGCTCTGGAAACACCATATATTTT.

J is TRBJ2-7 and V is TRBV19, with 7 positions matching TRBD2. CDR3 length equals 14 residues. V was pared by 5 bases and J by 2 bases, with 6 bases of the junction left unmatched. CDR1 and CDR2 from the germline V gene are LNHDA and SQIVND (reference sequence). The DNA for the CDR3 is TGTGCCAGTAGTTGGAGCGGGACGACCTACGAGCAGTACTTC. It codes for CASSWSGTTYEQYF.

As DNA, the CDR3 is TGTGCCAGCAGTTACTCGGTGGGGGCCCCCAACTATGGCTACACCTTC. Encoded protein: CASSYSVGAPNYGYTF. The rearrangement uses TRBV6-6 and TRBJ1-2, with a possible D match to TRBD1 (6 bases). CDR1 is MNHNY and CDR2 is SVGAGI in the germline V gene (reference sequence). The germline V and J ends were trimmed by 0 bases and 2 bases, with 13 bases remaining between them. CDR3 length equals 16 residues.

This clone was observed a single time. The chain combines TRBV4-1 with TRBJ2-1, with D maybe TRBD1 (8 bases). Germline V gives CDR1 MGHRA, CDR2 YSYEKL. The CDR3 is made up of 12 amino acids. The V and J ends lost 6 bases and 7 bases respectively, with 10 bases between them. CDR3 in DNA: TGCGCCAGCAGACAGGGGGGGAATGAGCAGTTCTTC. This codes for CASRQGGNEQFF.

CDR3 DNA: TGTGCCAGCAGTTTGAGTCCCCCCCGCTATGGCTACACCTTC. This codes for CASSLSPPRYGYTF. The chain employs TRBV28 and TRBJ1-2; D gene ambiguous. The CDR3 extends over 14 amino acids. Germline CDR1 MDHEN, CDR2 SYDVKM. The V end lost 3 bases, the J end lost 4 bases, and 12 bases lay between the germline ends.

V usage is TRBV18 and J usage is TRBJ1-2, with TRBD1 identical over 7 bases. The germline V gene encodes CDR1 KGHSH and CDR2 LQKENI. V was clipped by 3 bases and J by 5 bases; unmatched bases: 6. The CDR3 runs to 14 residues. The CDR3 DNA follows: TGTGCCAGCTCACCGACCGACAGGGAATATGGCTACACCTTC. This encodes CASSPTDREYGYTF. The full variable domain, its missing parts supplied by reference TRBV18 and TRBJ1-2, is NAGVMQNPRHLVRRRGQEARLRCSPMKGHSHVYWYRQLPEEGLKFMVYLQKENIIDESGMPKERFSAEFPKEGPSILRIQQVVRGDSAAYFCASSPTDREYGYTFGSGTRLTVV.

The chain uses TRBV6-2 or TRBV6-3 and TRBJ1-2; 7 bases match TRBD1. In germline, CDR1 is MNHEY, CDR2 SVGEGT. The CDR3 is 15 amino acids. The V gene end was trimmed by 2 bases and the J gene end by 4 bases; junction bases not matched to a gene: 7. CDR3 nucleotide sequence: TGTGCCAGCAGTTACCCCCAGGGGGGTGTCTATGGCTACACCTTC. Translated, it gives CASSYPQGGVYGYTF.

J is TRBJ1-3 and V is TRBV18; TRBD1 matches at 7 bases. V gave up 4 bases and J gave up 2 bases; unmatched junction bases: 8. In germline, CDR1 is KGHSH, CDR2 LQKENI. The CDR3 totals 16 residues. CDR3 in amino acids: CASSRGQSGAGNTIYF. CDR3 nucleotide sequence: TGTGCCAGCTCACGGGGACAGTCCGGGGCTGGAAACACCATATATTTT.

J is TRBJ2-5 and V is TRBV28; D perhaps matches TRBD2 (5 bases). CDR1 and CDR2 (germline): MDHEN, SYDVKM. The CDR3 totals 13 residues. The germline V and J ends were trimmed by 10 bases and 0 bases, with 12 bases remaining between them. The CDR3 coding sequence is TGTGCCACCGACGGGGTGAACCAAGAGACCCAGTACTTC. Its translation: CATDGVNQETQYF.

The V gene is TRBV15, the J gene TRBJ2-7, with 8 nucleotides matching TRBD2. The germline V gene encodes CDR1 LNHNV and CDR2 YYDKDF (reference sequence). The ends lost 9 bases at V and 2 bases at J; junction bases unmatched: 6. CDR3 length: 13 residues. The CDR3 DNA follows: TGTGCCACACGGGCCGGGGGGGCCTACGAGCAGTACTTC. It translates to CATRAGGAYEQYF.

This chain joins TRBV19 and TRBJ2-6, with 8 bases fitting TRBD2. Germline V gene sequence: CDR1 LNHDA, CDR2 SQIVND (reference sequence). With 0 bases clipped from V and 0 bases from J, the junction kept 13 bases outside the gene matches. The CDR3 runs to 21 residues. The CDR3 loop is CASSIDLEGVAGLSGANVLTF. As DNA, the CDR3 is TGTGCCAGTAGTATAGATCTCGAGGGAGTAGCGGGGCTCTCTGGGGCCAACGTCCTGACTTTC.

The chain recombines TRBV6-6 with TRBJ2-3; 8 bases agree with TRBD2. After removal of 5 bases from V and 3 bases from J, the junction contained 7 bases not matched to a gene. Germline assignment: CDR1 MNHNY and CDR2 SVGAGI (reference sequence). This CDR3 spans 15 amino acids. In DNA form, the CDR3 reads TGTGCCAGCAGTCCAGGACTAGCCGGGACAGATACGCAGTATTTT. The encoded protein is CASSPGLAGTDTQYF.

The chain carries TRBV25-1 and TRBJ2-3; D may be TRBD2 (6 bases). The germline CDR1 and CDR2 sequences are MGHDK and SYGVNS. Trimming took off 2 bases at V and 9 bases at J, with 24 bases between the two ends. CDR3 length equals 17 residues. The chain's CDR3 is CASSEPPERASLTTQYF. The DNA for the CDR3 is TGTGCCAGCAGTGAACCCCCAGAGCGGGCCAGCCTAACGACGCAGTATTTT.

On this clone itself: The sample has other DNA sequences that encode this CDR3 too. The chain is built from TRBV7-3 and TRBJ2-2; 9 bases are a match to TRBD1. The CDR3 covers 14 residues. Germline values: CDR1 SGHTA, CDR2 FQGTGA. Trimming removed 3 bases from V and 5 bases from J; junction bases left unmatched: 1. The chain's CDR3 is CASSLGQGTGELFF. The DNA of the CDR3 is TGTGCCAGCAGCTTGGGACAGGGAACCGGGGAGCTGTTTTTT.

The table lists this clone with a few counts. The V gene is TRBV11-2, the J gene TRBJ1-4; weak D call: TRBD1 (6 bases). This CDR3 has 14 amino acids. CDR1 and CDR2 from the germline V gene are SGHAT and FQNNGV. The ends were cut back, 5 bases at V and 12 bases at J, with 19 bases in the middle. CDR3 bases: TGTGCCAGCAGCGCAACTTCGAAACACAGGGAACTGTTTTTT. Translation gives CASSATSKHRELFF.

The rearrangement joins TRBV5-1 to TRBJ1-1, with D unclear. V gave up 0 bases and J gave up 4 bases, with 10 bases separating them. Germline-derived CDR1 and CDR2 are SGHRS and YFSETQ. The CDR3 sequence is 14 residues long. The CDR3 here is CASSLEIGSTEAFF. CDR3 coding DNA: TGCGCCAGCAGCTTGGAGATAGGGAGCACTGAAGCTTTCTTT.

The chain has TRBV7-3 and TRBJ2-1, with 9 bases that match TRBD2. The CDR3 length is 14 residues. Germline V gene lookup returns CDR1 SGHTA and CDR2 FQGTGA. The ends lost 5 bases at V and 6 bases at J; junction bases unmatched: 5. The DNA for the CDR3 is TGTGCCAGCAGCCAACGGCGGGGGGGCAATGAGCAGTTCTTC. This codes for CASSQRRGGNEQFF.

The chain combines TRBV5-4 with TRBJ1-1; D possibly corresponds to TRBD1 (6 bases). This CDR3 comprises 15 residues. Per germline, CDR1 SGHNT and CDR2 YYREEE (reference sequence). The V end was cut by 8 bases, the J end by 4 bases, with 21 bases between. CDR3 nucleotide sequence: TGTGCCAGTCTTAGGGGGGGGCAAGGTCGCACTGAAGCTTTCTTT. This codes for CASLRGGQGRTEAFF.

The gene calls are TRBV30 and TRBJ1-3; unclear D gene. Germline lookup yields CDR1 GTSNPN and CDR2 SVGIG (reference sequence). The CDR3 runs to 12 residues. The ends were cut back, 4 bases at V and 0 bases at J, with 4 bases in the middle. CDR3 in DNA: TGTGCCTGGACTCCCTCTGGAAACACCATATATTTT. Encoded protein: CAWTPSGNTIYF.

The chain employs TRBV2 and TRBJ2-7; 7 bases line up with TRBD1. The CDR3 is made up of 12 amino acids. J lost 2 bases, V lost 8 bases, and 3 bases had no gene match. CDR1 is SNHLY, CDR2 FYNNEI, per germline. The CDR3 loop reads CASQTGAYEQYF. The DNA for the CDR3 is TGTGCCAGCCAAACAGGGGCCTACGAGCAGTACTTC.

V usage is TRBV12-5 and J usage is TRBJ2-5; a possible D gene is TRBD2 (5 bases). The germline V gene has CDR1 LGHNT and CDR2 FRNRAP. This CDR3 contains 13 residues. V was shortened by 3 bases and J by 9 bases, with 14 bases between the two germline ends. The CDR3 DNA reads as TGTGCTAGTGGTTTATCGGGGTCTTGGGCCCAGTACTTC. Translating gives CASGLSGSWAQYF. The whole variable domain, remainder taken from reference TRBV12-5 and TRBJ2-5, is DARVTQTPRHKVTEMGQEVTMRCQPILGHNTVFWYRQTMMQGLELLAYFRNRAPLDDSGMPKDRFSAEMPDATLATLKIQPSEPRDSAVYFCASGLSGSWAQYFGPGTRLLVL.